This T cell receptor beta chain emerged from a study of control samples from healthy donors and cancer patients. The CDR3 covers 14 residues. Germline V CDR1 and CDR2: SGHTA, FQGTGA. The V gene lost 5 bases and the J gene lost 6 bases, with 14 bases spanning the gap. TCRdb's copy holds only in-frame clones and misses some; the assay was immunoSEQ multiplex PCR. The table records about 13,000 clones, 60% to 85% of them present only once. The rearrangement uses TRBV7-3 and TRBJ2-1; D is perhaps TRBD2 (5 bases). This TCR was recovered from a male donor with melanoma. The sample was formalin-fixed, paraffin-embedded tissue. CDR3 amino acids: CASSKATSANEQFF. CDR3 sequence (DNA): TGTGCCAGCAGCAAAGCTACTAGTGCCAATGAGCAGTTCTTC. The entire variable domain, with the rest obtained from reference TRBV7-3 and TRBJ2-1, is as follows: GAGVSQTPSNKVTEKGKYVELRCDPISGHTALYWYRQSLGQGPEFLIYFQGTGAADDSGLPNDRFFAVRPEGSVSTLKIQRTERGDSAVYLCASSKATSANEQFFGPGTRLTVL.